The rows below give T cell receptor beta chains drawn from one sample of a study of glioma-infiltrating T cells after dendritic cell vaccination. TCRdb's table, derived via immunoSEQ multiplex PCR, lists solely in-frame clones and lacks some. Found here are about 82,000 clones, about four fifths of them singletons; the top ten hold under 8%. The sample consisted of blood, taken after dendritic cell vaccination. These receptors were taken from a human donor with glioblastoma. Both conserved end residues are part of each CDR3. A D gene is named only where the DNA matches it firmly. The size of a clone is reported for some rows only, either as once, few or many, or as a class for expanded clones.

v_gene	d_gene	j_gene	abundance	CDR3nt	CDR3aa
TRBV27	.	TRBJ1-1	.	TGTGCCAGCAGTCATCGGGGGACTACTGAAGCTTTCTTT	CASSHRGTTEAFF
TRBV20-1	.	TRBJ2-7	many	TGCAGTGCTAGCGGCTACGAGCAGTACTTC	CSASGYEQYF
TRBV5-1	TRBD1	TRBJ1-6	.	TGCGCCAGCAGCATACCGGGACAGAATAATTCACCCCTCCACTTT	CASSIPGQNNSPLHF
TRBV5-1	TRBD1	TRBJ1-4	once	TGCGCCAGCAGTAGTACTCCCCTCGGACAGGATGGCGAAAAACTGTTTTTT	CASSSTPLGQDGEKLFF
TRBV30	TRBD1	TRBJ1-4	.	TGTGCCTGGAGTACCGAGACAGGGGTTGAAAAACTGTTTTTT	CAWSTETGVEKLFF
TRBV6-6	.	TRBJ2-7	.	TGTGCCAGCAGTTCAATACGGGACAACTCCTACGAGCAGTACTTC	CASSSIRDNSYEQYF
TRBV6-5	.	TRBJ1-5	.	TGTGCCAGCAGTAAATATAGCAATCAGCCCCAGCATTTT	CASSKYSNQPQHF
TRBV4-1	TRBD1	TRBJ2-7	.	TGCGCCAGCAGCCAAGGGAAGGGGGCGCGGTACTTC	CASSQGKGARYF
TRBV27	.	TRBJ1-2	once	TGTGCCAGCAGTTTAGCCGATGAGCGGTCGGGCTACACCTTC	CASSLADERSGYTF
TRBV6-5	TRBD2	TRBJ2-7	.	TGTGCCAGCAGCCCAGCGGGGGGCCTTTACGAGCAGTACTTC	CASSPAGGLYEQYF
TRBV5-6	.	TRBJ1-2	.	TGTGCCAGCAGTCAAGTGGGTGCGTCGGGCTATGGCTACACCTTC	CASSQVGASGYGYTF
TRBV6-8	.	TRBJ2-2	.	TGTGCCAGCAGTTACTCGAGAGGGGGTTGGGGCGGGGAGCTGTTTTTT	CASSYSRGGWGGELFF
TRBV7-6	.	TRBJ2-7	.	TGTGCCAGCAGCGATCGAGACACCTACGAGCAGTACTTC	CASSDRDTYEQYF
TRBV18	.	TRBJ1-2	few	TGTGCCAGCTCACTGGAGACAGGAGACTATGGCTACACCTTC	CASSLETGDYGYTF
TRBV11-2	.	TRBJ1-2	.	TGTGCCAGCAGCTTAGGAGGGGGCTACACCTTC	CASSLGGGYTF
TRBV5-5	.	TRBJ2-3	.	TGTGCCAGCAGCTTGGACAGCCCCACAGATACGCAGTATTTT	CASSLDSPTDTQYF
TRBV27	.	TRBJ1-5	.	TGTGCCAGCAGTATTCAGGGGCCCAATCAGCCCCAGCATTTT	CASSIQGPNQPQHF
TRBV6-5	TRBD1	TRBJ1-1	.	TGTGCCAGCAGGCGTGGACAGGGGCCCACTGAAGCTTTCTTT	CASRRGQGPTEAFF
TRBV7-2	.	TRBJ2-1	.	TGTGCCAGCAGCTTACAGTCTCAGGACAATGAGCAGTTCTTC	CASSLQSQDNEQFF
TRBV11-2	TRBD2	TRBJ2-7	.	TGTGCCAGCAGCTTGGGACTAGCCGGCTCCTACGAGCAGTACTTC	CASSLGLAGSYEQYF
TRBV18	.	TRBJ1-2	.	TGTGCCAGCTCACCCGTTAAGGACAGCTCCACCTATGGCTACACCTTC	CASSPVKDSSTYGYTF
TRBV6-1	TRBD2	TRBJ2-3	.	TGTGCCAGCAGGGGGGGAGGGACCGCTACGCAGTATTTT	CASRGGGTATQYF
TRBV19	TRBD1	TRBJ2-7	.	TGTGCCAGTAGTATAGATCTAGGGGGCGCCTCCTACGAGCAGTACTTC	CASSIDLGGASYEQYF
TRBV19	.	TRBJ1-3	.	TGTGCCAGTAGTATCGGCTCTGGAAACACCATATATTTT	CASSIGSGNTIYF
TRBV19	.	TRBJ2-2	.	TGTGCCAGTAGTACCACATCTCGGGACTGGAACACCGGGGAGCTGTTTTTT	CASSTTSRDWNTGELFF
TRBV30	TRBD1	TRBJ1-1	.	TGTGCCTGGAGTGGGACAGGGTGGGGACCGGGCGAAGCTTTCTTT	CAWSGTGWGPGEAFF
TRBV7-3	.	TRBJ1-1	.	TGTGCCAGCAGCTCGTCCGGGGGGACTGAAGCTTTCTTT	CASSSSGGTEAFF
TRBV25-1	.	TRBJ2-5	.	TGTGCCAGCAGCCCCGTTTTGGTGGGGGGGGCTTCGGAGACCCAGTACTTC	CASSPVLVGGASETQYF
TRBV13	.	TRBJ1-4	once	TGTGCCAGCAGCTTCACCGGCGGCCTATCTTATGGGAAACTGTTTTTT	CASSFTGGLSYGKLFF
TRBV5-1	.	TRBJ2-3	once	TGCGCCAGCAGCGCGGGTGTCATCGGCACAGATACGCAGTATTTT	CASSAGVIGTDTQYF
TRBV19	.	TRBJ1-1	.	TGTGCCAGTAGTATCATCCAGGGTTTGAACACTGAAGCTTTCTTT	CASSIIQGLNTEAFF
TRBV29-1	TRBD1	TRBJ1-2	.	TGCAGCGTTGGGGACAGTTTTAACTATGGCTACACCTTC	CSVGDSFNYGYTF
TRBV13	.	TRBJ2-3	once	TGTGCCAGCAGAATACAGGGTGCAGATACGCAGTATTTT	CASRIQGADTQYF
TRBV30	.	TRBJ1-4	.	TGTGCCTGGAGTGAGAGGGATCCCGATGAAAAACTGTTTTTT	CAWSERDPDEKLFF
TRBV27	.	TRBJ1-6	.	TGTGCCAGCAGGCAGGGGAGCTCCTATAATTCACCCCTCCACTTT	CASRQGSSYNSPLHF
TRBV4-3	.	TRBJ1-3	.	TGCGCCAGCAGCCAGGACATCAACACAAACACCATATATTTT	CASSQDINTNTIYF
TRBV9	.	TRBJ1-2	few	TGTGCCAGCAGCGTATTCGCAGGGGCTATGAATGGCTACACCTTC	CASSVFAGAMNGYTF
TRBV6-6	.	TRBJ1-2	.	TGTGCCAGCACCGAACAACAGAGCTCAAATGGCTACACCTTC	CASTEQQSSNGYTF
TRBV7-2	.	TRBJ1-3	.	TGTGCCAGCAGCTTAGCAGGGGCTGGAAACACCATATATTTT	CASSLAGAGNTIYF
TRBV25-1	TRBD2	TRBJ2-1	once	TGTGCCAGCAGTGAATATAGCGGGGGGGCCCGGAATGAGCAGTTCTTC	CASSEYSGGARNEQFF
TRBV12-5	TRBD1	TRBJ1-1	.	TGTGCTAGTGGTTTGGGGACAGGGGCTGAAGCTTTCTTT	CASGLGTGAEAFF
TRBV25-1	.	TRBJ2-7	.	TGTGCCAGCAGTGGTACCTCGGGGGGCCCTTCCTACGAGCAGTACTTC	CASSGTSGGPSYEQYF
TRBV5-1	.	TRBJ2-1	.	TGCGCCAGCAGCTTTACGGAGTCCGGCTACAATGAGCAGTTCTTC	CASSFTESGYNEQFF
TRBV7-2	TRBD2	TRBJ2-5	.	TGTGCCAGCAGCTTAGCTAGTAGCGGGGGCCAAGAGACCCAGTACTTC	CASSLASSGGQETQYF
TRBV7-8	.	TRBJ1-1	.	TGTGCCAGCAGCCGGGGGACGGAGAACACTGAAGCTTTCTTT	CASSRGTENTEAFF
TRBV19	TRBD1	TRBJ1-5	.	TGTGCCAGTAGTTCACAGGGGGCGCAGGCCTTCAATCAGCCCCAGCATTTT	CASSSQGAQAFNQPQHF
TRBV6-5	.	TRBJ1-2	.	TGTGCCAGCAGTTCCTCTGGACTCCTGCTCCTTGGCTACACCTTC	CASSSSGLLLLGYTF
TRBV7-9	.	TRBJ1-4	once	TGTGCCAGCAGCGCAGGGGTAACTAATGAAAAACTGTTTTTT	CASSAGVTNEKLFF
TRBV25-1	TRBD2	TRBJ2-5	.	TGTGCCAGCACACTAGCGGGGGGAGAGACCCAGTACTTC	CASTLAGGETQYF
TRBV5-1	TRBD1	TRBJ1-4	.	TGCGCCAGCAGCTTGGCTGGGACAGGGTTAGAAAAACTGTTTTTT	CASSLAGTGLEKLFF